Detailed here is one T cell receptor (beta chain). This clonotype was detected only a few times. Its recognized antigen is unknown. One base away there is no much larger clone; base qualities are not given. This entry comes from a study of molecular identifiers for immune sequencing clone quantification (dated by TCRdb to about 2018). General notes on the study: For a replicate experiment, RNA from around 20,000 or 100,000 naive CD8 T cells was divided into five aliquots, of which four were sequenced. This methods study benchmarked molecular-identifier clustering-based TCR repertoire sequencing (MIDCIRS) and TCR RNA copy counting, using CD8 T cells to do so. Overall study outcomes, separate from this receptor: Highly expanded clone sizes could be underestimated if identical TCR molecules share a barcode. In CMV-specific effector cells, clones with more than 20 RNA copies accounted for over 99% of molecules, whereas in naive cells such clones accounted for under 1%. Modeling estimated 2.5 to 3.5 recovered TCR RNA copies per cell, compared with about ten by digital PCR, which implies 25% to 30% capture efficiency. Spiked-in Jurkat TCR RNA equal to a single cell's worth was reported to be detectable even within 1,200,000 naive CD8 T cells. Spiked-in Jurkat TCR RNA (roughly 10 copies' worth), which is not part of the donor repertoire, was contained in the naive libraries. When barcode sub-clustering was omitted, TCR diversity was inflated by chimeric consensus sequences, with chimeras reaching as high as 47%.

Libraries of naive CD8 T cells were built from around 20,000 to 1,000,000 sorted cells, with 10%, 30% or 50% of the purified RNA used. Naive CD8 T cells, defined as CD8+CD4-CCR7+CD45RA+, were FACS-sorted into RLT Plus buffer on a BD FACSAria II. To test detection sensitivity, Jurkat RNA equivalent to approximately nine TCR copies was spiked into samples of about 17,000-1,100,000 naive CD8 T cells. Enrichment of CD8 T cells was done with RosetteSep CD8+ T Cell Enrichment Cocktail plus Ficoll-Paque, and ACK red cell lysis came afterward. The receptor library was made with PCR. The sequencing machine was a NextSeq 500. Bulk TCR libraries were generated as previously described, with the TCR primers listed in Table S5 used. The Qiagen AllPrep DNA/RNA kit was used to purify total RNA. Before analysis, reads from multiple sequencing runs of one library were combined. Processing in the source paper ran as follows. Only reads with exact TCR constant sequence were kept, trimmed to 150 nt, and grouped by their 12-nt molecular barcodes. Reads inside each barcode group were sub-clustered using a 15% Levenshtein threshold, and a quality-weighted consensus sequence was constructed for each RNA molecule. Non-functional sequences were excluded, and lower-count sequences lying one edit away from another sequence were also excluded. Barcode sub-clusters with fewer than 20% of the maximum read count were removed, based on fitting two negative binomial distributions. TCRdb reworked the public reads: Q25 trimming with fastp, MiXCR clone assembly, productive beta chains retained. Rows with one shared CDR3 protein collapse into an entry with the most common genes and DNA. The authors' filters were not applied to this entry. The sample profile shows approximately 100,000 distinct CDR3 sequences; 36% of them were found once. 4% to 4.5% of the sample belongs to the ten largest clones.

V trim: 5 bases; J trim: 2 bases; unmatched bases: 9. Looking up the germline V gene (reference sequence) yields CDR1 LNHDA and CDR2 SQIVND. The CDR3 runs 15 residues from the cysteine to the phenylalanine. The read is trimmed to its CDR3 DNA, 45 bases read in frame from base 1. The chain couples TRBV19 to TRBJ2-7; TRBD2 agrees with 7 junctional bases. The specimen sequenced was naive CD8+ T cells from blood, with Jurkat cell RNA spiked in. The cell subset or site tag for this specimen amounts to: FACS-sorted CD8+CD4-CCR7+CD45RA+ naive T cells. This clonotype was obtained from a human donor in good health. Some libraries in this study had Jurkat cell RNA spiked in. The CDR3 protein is CASSFGPGGAYEQYF. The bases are TGTGCCAGTAGTTTCGGACCGGGGGGAGCCTACGAGCAGTACTTC.